This is a list of T cell receptor beta chains from one sample in a study of cytotoxic CD8 clonotypes in ibrutinib-treated CLL. Only in-frame clones appear in the TCRdb table, and some are missing; sequencing was by immunoSEQ multiplex PCR. The sample has around 140,000 clones, around three quarters seen once. This specimen consisted of PBMCs, obtained after 12 months of ibrutinib treatment. These receptors all stem from a human donor with chronic lymphocytic leukemia. CDR3s include the opening cysteine and the closing phenylalanine or tryptophan. Fields, in order: V gene, J gene, D gene, clone size, CDR3 DNA, CDR3 protein. A D gene is named only where the DNA matches it firmly. Some rows have no size entry. The others give once, few or many, or a class for an expanded clone.

V gene: TRBV5-1; J gene: TRBJ1-2; D gene: .; clone size: .; CDR3 DNA: TGCGCCAGCAAGGAGGGTGCCCTCTATGGCTACACCTTC; CDR3 protein: CASKEGALYGYTF
V gene: TRBV27; J gene: TRBJ2-7; D gene: TRBD2; clone size: .; CDR3 DNA: TGTGCCAGCAGCAGGACTAGCGGGACGGGCTCCTACGAGCAGTACTTC; CDR3 protein: CASSRTSGTGSYEQYF
V gene: TRBV9; J gene: TRBJ2-1; D gene: TRBD2; clone size: once; CDR3 DNA: TGTGCCAGCAGCGCCGGACTAGCGGGTATGAATGAGCAGTTCTTC; CDR3 protein: CASSAGLAGMNEQFF
V gene: TRBV25-1; J gene: TRBJ1-1; D gene: TRBD1; clone size: .; CDR3 DNA: TGTGCCAGCGGAAACCTTGGGACAGGGGGCAATCAAGCTTTCTTT; CDR3 protein: CASGNLGTGGNQAFF
V gene: TRBV9; J gene: TRBJ1-2; D gene: .; clone size: .; CDR3 DNA: TGTGCCAGCAGCCCCGCGGGTTTCGGCTACACCTTC; CDR3 protein: CASSPAGFGYTF
V gene: TRBV4-1; J gene: TRBJ1-1; D gene: .; clone size: .; CDR3 DNA: TGCGCCAGCAGCCACGCCTTGAACACTGAAGCTTTCTTT; CDR3 protein: CASSHALNTEAFF
V gene: TRBV2; J gene: TRBJ2-7; D gene: TRBD1; clone size: .; CDR3 DNA: TGTGCCAGCAGATTCACAGGGGGCGAGCAGTACTTC; CDR3 protein: CASRFTGGEQYF
V gene: TRBV6-5; J gene: TRBJ1-4; D gene: .; clone size: .; CDR3 DNA: TGTGCCAGCAGTTACCTCAGTGTGGGGAATGAAAAACTGTTTTTT; CDR3 protein: CASSYLSVGNEKLFF
V gene: TRBV28; J gene: TRBJ2-3; D gene: .; clone size: .; CDR3 DNA: TGTGCCAGCAGTCTGAGTGGGGCAGATACGCAGTATTTT; CDR3 protein: CASSLSGADTQYF
V gene: TRBV11-2; J gene: TRBJ2-7; D gene: .; clone size: .; CDR3 DNA: TGTGCCAGCAGCCCCCGGGACCGACTTGTTGTCGAGCAGTACTTC; CDR3 protein: CASSPRDRLVVEQYF
V gene: TRBV18; J gene: TRBJ2-1; D gene: .; clone size: .; CDR3 DNA: TGTGCCAGTTCACCAATCTCTTCCTACAATGAGCAGTTCTTC; CDR3 protein: CASSPISSYNEQFF
V gene: TRBV6-1; J gene: TRBJ1-1; D gene: .; clone size: .; CDR3 DNA: TGTGCCAGCAGTGAGACCTGGGGGACTGAAGCTTTCTTT; CDR3 protein: CASSETWGTEAFF
V gene: TRBV30; J gene: TRBJ2-3; D gene: TRBD2; clone size: .; CDR3 DNA: TGTGCCTGGACGTTAGGTGCGGGGGTGACAGATACGCAGTATTTT; CDR3 protein: CAWTLGAGVTDTQYF
V gene: TRBV6-6; J gene: TRBJ2-4; D gene: TRBD1; clone size: .; CDR3 DNA: TGTGCCAGCAGTTACTCGACAGGGCCAGCCAAAAACATTCAGTACTTC; CDR3 protein: CASSYSTGPAKNIQYF
V gene: TRBV19; J gene: TRBJ2-6; D gene: .; clone size: .; CDR3 DNA: TGTGCCAGTAGTATAGGGGCCCCAGGGGCTGGGGCCAACGTCCTGACTTTC; CDR3 protein: CASSIGAPGAGANVLTF
V gene: TRBV19; J gene: TRBJ2-5; D gene: TRBD1; clone size: .; CDR3 DNA: TGTGCCAGTAAGAGCCCCGGGACAGGGGGACTTTCTGAAGAGACCCAGTACTTC; CDR3 protein: CASKSPGTGGLSEETQYF
V gene: TRBV10-3; J gene: TRBJ2-7; D gene: TRBD2; clone size: .; CDR3 DNA: TGTGCCATCAGTGGGGGAGTAGCGGGTTGGGACTACGAGCAGTACTTC; CDR3 protein: CAISGGVAGWDYEQYF
V gene: TRBV5-1; J gene: TRBJ1-2; D gene: TRBD1; clone size: .; CDR3 DNA: TGCGCCAGCAGCCTAGGGACAGGAGGAGACTATGGCTACACCTTC; CDR3 protein: CASSLGTGGDYGYTF
V gene: TRBV7-9; J gene: TRBJ1-4; D gene: .; clone size: few; CDR3 DNA: TGTGCCAGCAGCTTCCGTACAGCAACTAATGAAAAACTGTTTTTT; CDR3 protein: CASSFRTATNEKLFF
V gene: TRBV7-2; J gene: TRBJ2-7; D gene: .; clone size: .; CDR3 DNA: TGTGCCAGCAGCCAACGACAGGTATCCTACGAGCAGTACTTC; CDR3 protein: CASSQRQVSYEQYF
V gene: TRBV7-3; J gene: TRBJ2-2; D gene: .; clone size: once; CDR3 DNA: TGTGCCAGCAGACTGACCCGGGACACCGGACTGGAGCTGTTTTTT; CDR3 protein: CASRLTRDTGLELFF
V gene: TRBV14; J gene: TRBJ1-1; D gene: .; clone size: few; CDR3 DNA: TGTGCCAGCAGCTATATAATGAACACTGAAGCTTTCTTT; CDR3 protein: CASSYIMNTEAFF
V gene: TRBV5-1; J gene: TRBJ1-6; D gene: TRBD1; clone size: few; CDR3 DNA: TGCGCCAGCAGCTTGTCTACAGGGGCGGGCCTCCACTTT; CDR3 protein: CASSLSTGAGLHF
V gene: TRBV13; J gene: TRBJ1-1; D gene: TRBD1; clone size: .; CDR3 DNA: TGTGCCAGCAGCATCAGGACAGGGGGCCAAGTCTTT; CDR3 protein: CASSIRTGGQVF
V gene: TRBV29-1; J gene: TRBJ2-5; D gene: TRBD2; clone size: .; CDR3 DNA: TGCAGCGGGGGAGGGAAGTACCAAGAGACCCAGTACTTC; CDR3 protein: CSGGGKYQETQYF
V gene: TRBV7-9; J gene: TRBJ1-4; D gene: .; clone size: .; CDR3 DNA: TGTGCCAGCAGCTCCCGGACAGCAACTAATGAAAAACTGTTTTTT; CDR3 protein: CASSSRTATNEKLFF
V gene: TRBV5-4; J gene: TRBJ1-4; D gene: .; clone size: .; CDR3 DNA: TGTGCCAGCAGCCAAGATTATGGAGGGGCAGCACGAATGTGGGGACTGTTTTTT; CDR3 protein: CASSQDYGGAARMWGLFF
V gene: TRBV27; J gene: TRBJ1-5; D gene: .; clone size: .; CDR3 DNA: TGTGCCAGCAGTTTCCAAACCAATCGGCCCCAGCATTTT; CDR3 protein: CASSFQTNRPQHF